A single T cell receptor beta chain is shown here with its context. Germline CDR1 and CDR2: SGHKS and YYEKEE (reference sequence). V gave up 4 bases and J gave up 8 bases; unmatched junction bases: 6. CDR3 length equals 13 residues. This sample was taken from a study of T cell changes during pregnancy in multiple sclerosis. The table came from immunoSEQ multiplex PCR; TCRdb's copy has only in-frame clones and leaves some out. The sample includes over 30,000 clones, almost 95% seen only once; the top ten take approximately 0.35%. The receptor's source is a female donor with multiple sclerosis, enrolled in a pregnancy study. The V and J genes are TRBV5-5 and TRBJ1-2; TRBD1 matches 9 bases. Sequenced material: CD4+ T cells from peripheral blood mononuclear cells, taken after pregnancy. The CDR3 DNA sequence: TGTGCCAGCAGCACCGGACAGGGGAAAGGCTACACCTTC. Its protein is CASSTGQGKGYTF.